One sample yielded the 18 T cell receptor beta chains listed below, sequenced in a study of blood T cell repertoires in COVID-19. Generated by immunoSEQ multiplex PCR, the TCRdb table keeps only in-frame clones and is missing some. The sample gives around 55,000 clones, about 82% of which show up once; 10% to 15% is in the top ten. The sample taken for sequencing was peripheral blood. These TCRs come from a human donor in a cohort sampled during active COVID-19.

The CDR3 is CASSLAGGILAKNIQYF. CDR3 sequence (DNA): TGTGCCAGCAGCTTGGCAGGAGGCATCCTAGCCAAAAACATTCAGTACTTC. The chain combines TRBV5-6 with TRBJ2-4, with D perhaps TRBD2 (5 bases). The V gene lost 0 bases and the J gene lost 0 bases, with 13 bases spanning the gap. In germline, CDR1 is SGHDT, CDR2 YYEEEE. The length of the CDR3 is 17 residues. The variable domain in full, completed from reference TRBV5-6 and TRBJ2-4, reads DAGVTQSPTHLIKTRGQQVTLRCSPKSGHDTVSWYQQALGQGPQFIFQYYEEEERQRGNFPDRFSGHQFPNYSSELNVNALLLGDSALYLCASSLAGGILAKNIQYFGAGTRLSVL.

The V call is TRBV9, the J call TRBJ1-2; D may be TRBD1 (5 bases). The CDR3 extends over 16 amino acids. Germline CDR1 reads SGDLS; CDR2 reads YYNGEE. The V and J ends lost 0 bases and 2 bases respectively, with 14 bases between them. The CDR3 nucleotides read TGTGCCAGCAGCGTAGGAGCAGTGCCAGGGAACTATGGCTACACCTTC. Protein: CASSVGAVPGNYGYTF.

This rearrangement joins TRBV9 to TRBJ2-2; TRBD2 is a possible D gene (6 bases). V gave up 1 base and J gave up 4 bases, with 11 bases separating them. CDR1 SGDLS and CDR2 YYNGEE come from the germline V gene. The CDR3 is 15 residues long. CDR3 nucleotides: TGTGCCAGCAGCGTAATTGGGGGGAGCACCGGGGAGCTGTTTTTT. The encoded protein is CASSVIGGSTGELFF.

This clone was counted a few times. This rearrangement joins TRBV9 to TRBJ2-1; weak D call: TRBD2 (5 bases). There are 15 residues in the CDR3. Trimming took off 4 bases at V and 7 bases at J, with 18 bases between the two ends. Germline assignment: CDR1 SGDLS and CDR2 YYNGEE. The CDR3 nucleotides read TGTGCCAGCAGCTATGCCGGCGGGCTGGAGAATGAGCAGTTCTTC. It is translated as CASSYAGGLENEQFF.

This clone was counted only a few times. The chain joins TRBV7-2 to TRBJ1-5, with no clear D. V lost 1 base to trimming and J lost 5 bases, with 12 bases between them. Germline values: CDR1 SGHTA, CDR2 FQGNSA. There are 15 residues in the CDR3. The CDR3 nucleotides read TGTGCCAGCAGCTTAGGAATTGGCGGTTATCAGCCCCAGCATTTT. Protein: CASSLGIGGYQPQHF.

This chain joins TRBV19 and TRBJ1-1; 8 bases are shared with TRBD1. The length of the CDR3 is 13 residues. Germline V gene lookup returns CDR1 LNHDA and CDR2 SQIVND (reference sequence). V trimming: 11 bases; J trimming: 4 bases; junction bases outside the gene matches: 9. The chain's CDR3 is CAVKDRVGTEAFF. The DNA of the CDR3 is TGTGCCGTTAAGGACAGGGTGGGCACTGAAGCTTTCTTT.

V is TRBV10-3 and J is TRBJ1-2; the match to TRBD1 covers 7 bases. The germline CDR1 and CDR2 sequences are ENHRY and SYGVKD. V trimming: 9 bases; J trimming: 3 bases; junction bases outside the gene matches: 10. The CDR3 consists of 14 residues. The CDR3 is CAISGQVKHYGYTF. The CDR3 DNA sequence: TGTGCCATAAGCGGACAGGTTAAACACTATGGCTACACCTTC.

The rearrangement uses TRBV24-1 and TRBJ2-3; 12 bases align to TRBD1. The germline V gene has CDR1 KGHDR and CDR2 SFDVKD. J was trimmed by 8 bases and V by 9 bases; bases with no gene match: 5. This CDR3 has 13 residues. The CDR3 region is CATGGQGAPTQYF. CDR3 bases: TGTGCCACCGGGGGACAGGGGGCGCCTACGCAGTATTTT.

The CDR3 protein is CASRYPGTGNEKLFF. CDR3 in DNA: TGTGCCAGCAGGTACCCCGGGACAGGGAATGAAAAACTGTTTTTT. The chain joins TRBV28 to TRBJ1-4; 9 positions agree with TRBD1. Germline V lookup: CDR1 MDHEN, CDR2 SYDVKM. The CDR3 totals 15 residues. V lost 6 bases to trimming and J lost 5 bases; unmatched junction nucleotides: 7.

The chain recombines TRBV20-1 with TRBJ2-3; D ambiguous. Trimming took off 3 bases at V and 4 bases at J, with 8 bases between the two ends. CDR1 and CDR2 from the germline V gene are DFQATT and SNEGSKA (reference sequence). The CDR3 contains 12 residues. CDR3 sequence: CSASSTADTQYF. The CDR3 DNA sequence: TGCAGTGCTAGTTCTACAGCAGATACGCAGTATTTT.

The chain recombines TRBV6-1 with TRBJ2-3, with 8 nucleotides matching TRBD1. J gave up 1 base and V 2 bases, and 5 bases lay outside the gene matches. The CDR3 consists of 16 residues. Germline V CDR1 and CDR2: MNHNS, SASEGT. The CDR3 here is CASSEWGQEGTDTQYF. The CDR3 DNA follows: TGTGCCAGCAGTGAATGGGGACAGGAGGGCACAGATACGCAGTATTTT.

V is TRBV11-2 and J is TRBJ2-1, with D possibly matching TRBD2 (6 bases). CDR1 is SGHAT, CDR2 FQNNGV, per germline. This CDR3 is 17 amino acids long. Trimming removed 0 bases from V and 0 bases from J, with 12 bases in between. For the CDR3, the DNA is TGTGCCAGCAGCTTAGATTTAGCGGATAGCTCCTACAATGAGCAGTTCTTC. Its protein product is CASSLDLADSSYNEQFF. Complete variable domain (other parts from reference TRBV11-2 and TRBJ2-1): EAGVAQSPRYKIIEKRQSVAFWCNPISGHATLYWYQQILGQGPKLLIQFQNNGVVDDSQLPKDRFSAERLKGVDSTLKIQPAKLEDSAVYLCASSLDLADSSYNEQFFGPGTRLTVL.

The chain employs TRBV28 and TRBJ1-6; D is unclear. The V end was cut by 8 bases, the J end by 5 bases, with 13 bases between. This CDR3 is 14 amino acids long. Germline lookup yields CDR1 MDHEN and CDR2 SYDVKM. CDR3 nucleotide sequence: TGTGCCAGCTTAAGGACCGGGAATAATTCACCCCTCCACTTT. Its translation: CASLRTGNNSPLHF.

V is TRBV30 and J is TRBJ1-4; tentative D call: TRBD1 (6 bases). The CDR3 loop spans 13 amino acids. V was pared by 3 bases and J by 7 bases, with 12 bases between. Germline V gives CDR1 GTSNPN, CDR2 SVGIG (reference sequence). DNA for the CDR3: TGTGCCTGGAGAACAGGGATGGCTGAAAAACTGTTTTTT. It is translated as CAWRTGMAEKLFF.

This clone appeared a single time. The chain carries TRBV5-1 and TRBJ2-3; 9 bases map to TRBD2. Losses at the gene ends were 3 bases for V and 2 bases for J; bases not matched to a gene: 4. This CDR3 has 15 residues. Looked up from germline, CDR1 is SGHRS and CDR2 is YFSETQ. CDR3 sequence reads: CASSSREGTTDTQYF. CDR3 nucleotides: TGCGCCAGCAGCTCGCGGGAGGGAACCACAGATACGCAGTATTTT.

The chain has TRBV7-3 and TRBJ2-7; D perhaps matches TRBD2 (6 bases). The ends were cut back, 5 bases at V and 0 bases at J, with 8 bases in the middle. The CDR3 contains 13 residues. CDR1 and CDR2 (germline): SGHTA, FQGTGA. The CDR3 here is CASSGDSSYEQYF. Here the CDR3 DNA reads TGTGCCAGCAGCGGGGACTCCTCCTACGAGCAGTACTTC. The complete variable domain, with remaining parts taken from reference TRBV7-3 and TRBJ2-7, reads GAGVSQTPSNKVTEKGKYVELRCDPISGHTALYWYRQSLGQGPEFLIYFQGTGAADDSGLPNDRFFAVRPEGSVSTLKIQRTERGDSAVYLCASSGDSSYEQYFGPGTRLTVT.

The chain recombines TRBV7-3 with TRBJ2-1; TRBD1 matches 10 bases. Germline trimming cut 2 bases from V and 7 bases from J; bases unmatched to any gene: 8. This CDR3 spans 16 amino acids. CDR1 is SGHTA, CDR2 FQGTGA, per germline. Here the CDR3 reads CASSLFTGQGRNEQFF. The CDR3 nucleotides are TGTGCCAGCAGCTTATTTACGGGACAGGGGAGAAATGAGCAGTTCTTC.

V and J are TRBV28 and TRBJ1-1; TRBD1 aligns across 8 bases. This CDR3 contains 17 residues. V gave up 4 bases and J gave up 3 bases; unmatched junction bases: 13. Germline CDR1 MDHEN, CDR2 SYDVKM. The CDR3 DNA is TGTGCCAGCAGTTCCAAGGGGTGGACAGGGTGGGACACTGAAGCTTTCTTT. This translates into CASSSKGWTGWDTEAFF.